This T cell receptor (beta chain) was recorded in a study of pediatric ulcerative colitis. This clone was counted only a few times. Germline V gene sequence: CDR1 MRHNA, CDR2 SNTAGT. Losses at the gene ends were 1 base for V and 5 bases for J; bases not matched to a gene: 4. The CDR3 length is 15 residues. Samples were sequenced at Survey level, maximum 500,000 reads. Some clones are missing from TCRdb's copy, which holds only in-frame ones; the method was immunoSEQ multiplex PCR. The sample includes roughly 16,000 clones, about 80% of them seen just once. The rectum was sampled with one to two pinch biopsies at colonoscopy.

The sequenced material came from gut tissue. The sequence derives from a boy aged 10-17 years who was a control in a study of pediatric ulcerative colitis. The chain recombines TRBV6-4 with TRBJ1-4; 7 bases fit TRBD1. The CDR3 spells CASSDWDRRNEKLFF. The CDR3 DNA sequence: TGTGCCAGCAGTGACTGGGACAGACGAAATGAAAAACTGTTTTTT.